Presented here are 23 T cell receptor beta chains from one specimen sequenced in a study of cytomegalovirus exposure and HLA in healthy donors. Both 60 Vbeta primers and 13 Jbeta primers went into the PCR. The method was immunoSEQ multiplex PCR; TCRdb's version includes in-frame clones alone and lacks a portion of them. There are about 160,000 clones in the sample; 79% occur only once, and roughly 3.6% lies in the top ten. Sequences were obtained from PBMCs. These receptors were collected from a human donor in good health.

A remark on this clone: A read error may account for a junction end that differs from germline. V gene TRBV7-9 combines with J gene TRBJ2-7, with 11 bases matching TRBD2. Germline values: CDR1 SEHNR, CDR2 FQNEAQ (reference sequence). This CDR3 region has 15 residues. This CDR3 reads CSSSSLAGGRDEQYF. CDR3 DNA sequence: TGTTCCAGCAGCTCCCTAGCGGGGGGTCGCGACGAGCAGTACTTC.

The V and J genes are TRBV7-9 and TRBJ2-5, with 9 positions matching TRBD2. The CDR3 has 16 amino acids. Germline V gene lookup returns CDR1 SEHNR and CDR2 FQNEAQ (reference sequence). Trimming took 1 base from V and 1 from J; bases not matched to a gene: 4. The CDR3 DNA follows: TGTGCCAGCAGCTTAGTAATGGGACTAGCCCAAGAGACCCAGTACTTC. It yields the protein CASSLVMGLAQETQYF.

CDR3 DNA: TGTGCCAGCAGTGTGGAGCGAGGACTAGCGGGAACTTACGAGCAGTACTTC. Amino acids: CASSVERGLAGTYEQYF. This chain uses TRBV6-1 with TRBJ2-7, with TRBD2 identical over 12 bases. Per germline, CDR1 MNHNS and CDR2 SASEGT. This CDR3 has 17 amino acids. V lost 4 bases to trimming and J lost 4 bases; unmatched junction nucleotides: 11.

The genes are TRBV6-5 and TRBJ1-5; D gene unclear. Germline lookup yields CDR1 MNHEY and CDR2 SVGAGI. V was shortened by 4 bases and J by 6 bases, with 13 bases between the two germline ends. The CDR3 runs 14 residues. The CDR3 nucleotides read TGTGCCAGCAGTTTGTCTTTCGGTGGTCAGCCCCAGCATTTT. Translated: CASSLSFGGQPQHF.

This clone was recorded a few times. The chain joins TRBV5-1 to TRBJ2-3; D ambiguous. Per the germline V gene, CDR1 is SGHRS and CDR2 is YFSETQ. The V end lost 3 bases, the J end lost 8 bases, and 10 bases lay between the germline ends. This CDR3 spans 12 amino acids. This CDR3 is CASSSPSSTQYF. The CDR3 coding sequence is TGCGCCAGCAGCTCTCCTTCCTCTACGCAGTATTTT.

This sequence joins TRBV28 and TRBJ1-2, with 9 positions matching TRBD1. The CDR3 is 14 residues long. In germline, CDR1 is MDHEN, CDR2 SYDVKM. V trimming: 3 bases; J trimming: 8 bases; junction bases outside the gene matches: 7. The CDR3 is CASSFGGTGRGYTF. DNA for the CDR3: TGTGCCAGCAGTTTCGGAGGGACAGGGCGCGGCTACACCTTC.

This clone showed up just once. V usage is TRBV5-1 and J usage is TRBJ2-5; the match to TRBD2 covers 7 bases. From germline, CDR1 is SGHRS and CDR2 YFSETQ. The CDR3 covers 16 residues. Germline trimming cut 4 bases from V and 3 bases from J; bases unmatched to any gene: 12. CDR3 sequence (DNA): TGCGCCAGCAGCCAGGGCCTGACGGCGGGAGAAGAGACCCAGTACTTC. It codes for CASSQGLTAGEETQYF.

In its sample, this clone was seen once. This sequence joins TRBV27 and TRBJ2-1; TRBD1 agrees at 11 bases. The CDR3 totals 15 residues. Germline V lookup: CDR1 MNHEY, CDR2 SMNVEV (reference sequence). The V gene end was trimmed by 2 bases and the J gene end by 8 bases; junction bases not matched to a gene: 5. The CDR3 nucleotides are TGTGCCAGCAGTTTAGTCGGACAGGGGGCCTATGAGCAGTTCTTC. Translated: CASSLVGQGAYEQFF.

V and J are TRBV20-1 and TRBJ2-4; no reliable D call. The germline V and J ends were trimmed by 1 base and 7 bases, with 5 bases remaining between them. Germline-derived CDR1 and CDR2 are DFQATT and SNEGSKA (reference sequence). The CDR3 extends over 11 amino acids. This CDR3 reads CSARVYNIQYF. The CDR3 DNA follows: TGCAGTGCTAGAGTGTATAACATTCAGTACTTC.

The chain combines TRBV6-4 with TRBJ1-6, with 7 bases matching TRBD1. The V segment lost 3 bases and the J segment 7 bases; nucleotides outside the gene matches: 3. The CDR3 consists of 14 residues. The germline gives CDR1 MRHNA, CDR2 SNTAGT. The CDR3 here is CASSEEGANSPLHF. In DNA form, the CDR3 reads TGTGCCAGCAGTGAGGAGGGGGCGAATTCACCCCTCCACTTT.

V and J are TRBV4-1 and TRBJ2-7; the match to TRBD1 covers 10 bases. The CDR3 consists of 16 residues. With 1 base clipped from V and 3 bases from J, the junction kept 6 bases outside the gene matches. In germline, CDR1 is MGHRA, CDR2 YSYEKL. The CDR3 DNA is TGCGCCAGCAGCCAAGCCCGGGGGACAGGGGACTACGAGCAGTACTTC. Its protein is CASSQARGTGDYEQYF.

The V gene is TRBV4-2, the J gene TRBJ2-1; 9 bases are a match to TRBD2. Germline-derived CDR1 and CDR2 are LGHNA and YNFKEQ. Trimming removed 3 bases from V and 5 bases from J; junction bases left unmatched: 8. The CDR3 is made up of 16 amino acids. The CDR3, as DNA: TGTGCCAGCAGCCAGTTAGCGGGGGCTATAAACAATGAGCAGTTCTTC. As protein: CASSQLAGAINNEQFF.

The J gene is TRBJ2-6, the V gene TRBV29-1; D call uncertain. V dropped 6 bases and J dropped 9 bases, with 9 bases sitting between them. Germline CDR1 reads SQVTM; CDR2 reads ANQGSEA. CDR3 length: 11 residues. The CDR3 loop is CSVLDLNVLTF. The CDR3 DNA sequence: TGCAGCGTCCTAGATCTCAACGTCCTGACTTTC. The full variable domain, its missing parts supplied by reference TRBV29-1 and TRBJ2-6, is SAVISQKPSRDICQRGTSLTIQCQVDSQVTMMFWYRQQPGQSLTLIATANQGSEATYESGFVIDKFPISRPNLTFSTLTVSNMSPEDSSIYLCSVLDLNVLTFGAGSRLTVL.

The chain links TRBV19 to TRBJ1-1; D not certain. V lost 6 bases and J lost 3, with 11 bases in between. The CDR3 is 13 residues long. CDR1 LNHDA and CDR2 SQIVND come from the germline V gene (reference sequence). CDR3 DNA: TGTGCCAGTAGCGCCACCCGAGACACTGAAGCTTTCTTT. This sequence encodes CASSATRDTEAFF.

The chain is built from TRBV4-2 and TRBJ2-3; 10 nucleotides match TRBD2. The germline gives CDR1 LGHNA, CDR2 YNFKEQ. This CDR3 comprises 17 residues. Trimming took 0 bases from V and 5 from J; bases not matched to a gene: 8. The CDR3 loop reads CASSQEGAGGPRDTQYF. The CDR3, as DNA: TGTGCCAGCAGCCAAGAAGGAGCGGGGGGGCCCAGAGATACGCAGTATTTT.

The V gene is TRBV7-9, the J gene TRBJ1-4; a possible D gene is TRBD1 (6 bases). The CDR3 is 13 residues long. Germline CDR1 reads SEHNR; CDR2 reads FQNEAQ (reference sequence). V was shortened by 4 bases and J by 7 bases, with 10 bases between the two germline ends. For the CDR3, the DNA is TGTGCCAGCAGCTGGACAGAGACTGAAAAACTGTTTTTT. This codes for CASSWTETEKLFF.

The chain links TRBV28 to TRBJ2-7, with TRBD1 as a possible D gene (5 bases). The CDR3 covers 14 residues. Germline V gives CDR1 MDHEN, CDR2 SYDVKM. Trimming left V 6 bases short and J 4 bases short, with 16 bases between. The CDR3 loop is CASSLRTLLYEQYF. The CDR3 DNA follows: TGTGCCAGCAGCCTAAGGACACTACTGTACGAGCAGTACTTC.

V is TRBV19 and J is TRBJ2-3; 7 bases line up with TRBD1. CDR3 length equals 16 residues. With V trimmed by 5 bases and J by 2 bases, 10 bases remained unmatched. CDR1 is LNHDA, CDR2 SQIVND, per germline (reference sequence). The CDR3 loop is CASSLTGVSFTDTQYF. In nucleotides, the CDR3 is TGTGCCAGTAGTTTAACAGGGGTTTCATTCACAGATACGCAGTATTTT.

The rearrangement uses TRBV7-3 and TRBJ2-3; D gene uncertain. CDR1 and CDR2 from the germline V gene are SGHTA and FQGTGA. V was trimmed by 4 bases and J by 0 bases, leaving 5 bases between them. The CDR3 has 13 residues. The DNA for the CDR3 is TGTGCCAGCAGCTATACTAGCACAGATACGCAGTATTTT. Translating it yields CASSYTSTDTQYF.

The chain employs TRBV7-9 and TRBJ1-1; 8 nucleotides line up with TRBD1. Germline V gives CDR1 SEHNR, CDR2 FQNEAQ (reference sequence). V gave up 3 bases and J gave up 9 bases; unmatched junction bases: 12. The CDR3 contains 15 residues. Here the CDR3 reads CASSFGRQGAGKAFF. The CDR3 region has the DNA TGTGCCAGCAGCTTCGGGCGGCAGGGGGCAGGAAAAGCTTTCTTT.

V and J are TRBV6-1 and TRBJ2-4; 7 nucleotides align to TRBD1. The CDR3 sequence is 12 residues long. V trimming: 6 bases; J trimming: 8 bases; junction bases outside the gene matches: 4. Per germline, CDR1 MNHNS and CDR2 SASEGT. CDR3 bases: TGTGCCAGCAGCTACAGGGGAGACATTCAGTACTTC. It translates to CASSYRGDIQYF.

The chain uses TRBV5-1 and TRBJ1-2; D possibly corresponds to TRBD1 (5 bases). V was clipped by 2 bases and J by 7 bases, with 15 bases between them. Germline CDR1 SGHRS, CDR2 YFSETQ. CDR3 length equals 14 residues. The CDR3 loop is CASSFSGDGGGYTF. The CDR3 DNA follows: TGCGCCAGCAGCTTTTCTGGGGACGGGGGTGGCTACACCTTC.

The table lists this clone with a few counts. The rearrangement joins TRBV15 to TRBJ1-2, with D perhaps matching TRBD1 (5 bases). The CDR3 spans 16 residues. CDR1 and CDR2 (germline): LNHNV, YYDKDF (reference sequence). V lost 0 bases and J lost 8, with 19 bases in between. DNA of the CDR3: TGTGCCACCAGCAGAGATTCGAGGCCAGGGTTAGAGGGCTACACCTTC. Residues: CATSRDSRPGLEGYTF. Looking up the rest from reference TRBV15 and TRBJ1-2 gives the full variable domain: DAMVIQNPRYQVTQFGKPVTLSCSQTLNHNVMYWYQQKSSQAPKLLFHYYDKDFNNEADTPDNFQSRRPNTSFCFLDIRSPGLGDTAMYLCATSRDSRPGLEGYTFGSGTRLTVV.